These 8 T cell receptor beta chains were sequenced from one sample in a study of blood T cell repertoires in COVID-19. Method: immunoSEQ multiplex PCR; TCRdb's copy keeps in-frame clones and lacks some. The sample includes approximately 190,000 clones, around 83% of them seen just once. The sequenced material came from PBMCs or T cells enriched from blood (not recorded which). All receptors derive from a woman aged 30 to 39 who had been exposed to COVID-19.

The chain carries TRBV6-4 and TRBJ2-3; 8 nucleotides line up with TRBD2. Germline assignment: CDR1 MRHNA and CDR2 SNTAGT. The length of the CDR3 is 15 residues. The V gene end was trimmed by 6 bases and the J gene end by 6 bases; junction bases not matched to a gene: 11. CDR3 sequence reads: CASSLNSGTGDTQYF. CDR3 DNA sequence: TGTGCCAGCAGCCTAAATAGCGGGACGGGCGATACGCAGTATTTT.

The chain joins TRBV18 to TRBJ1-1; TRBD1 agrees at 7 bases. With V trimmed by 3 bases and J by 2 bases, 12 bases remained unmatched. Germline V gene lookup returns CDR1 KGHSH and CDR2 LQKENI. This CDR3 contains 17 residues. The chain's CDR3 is CASSPGTAFLLNTEAFF. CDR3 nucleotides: TGTGCCAGCTCACCGGGGACAGCTTTCCTCCTAAACACTGAAGCTTTCTTT.

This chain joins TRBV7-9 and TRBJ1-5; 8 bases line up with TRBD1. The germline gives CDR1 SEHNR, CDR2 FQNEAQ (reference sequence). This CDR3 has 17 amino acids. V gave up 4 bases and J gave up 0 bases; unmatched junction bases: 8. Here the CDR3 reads CASSSDRGGYSNQPQHF. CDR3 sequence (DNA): TGTGCCAGCAGCTCCGACAGGGGAGGCTATAGCAATCAGCCCCAGCATTTT.

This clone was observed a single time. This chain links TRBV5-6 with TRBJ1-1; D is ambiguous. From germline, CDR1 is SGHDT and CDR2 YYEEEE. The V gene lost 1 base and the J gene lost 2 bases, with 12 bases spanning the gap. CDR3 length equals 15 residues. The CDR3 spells CASSLWALGNTEAFF. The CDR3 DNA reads TGTGCCAGCAGCTTGTGGGCGCTGGGTAACACTGAAGCTTTCTTT. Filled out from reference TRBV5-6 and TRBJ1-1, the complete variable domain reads DAGVTQSPTHLIKTRGQQVTLRCSPKSGHDTVSWYQQALGQGPQFIFQYYEEEERQRGNFPDRFSGHQFPNYSSELNVNALLLGDSALYLCASSLWALGNTEAFFGQGTRLTVV.

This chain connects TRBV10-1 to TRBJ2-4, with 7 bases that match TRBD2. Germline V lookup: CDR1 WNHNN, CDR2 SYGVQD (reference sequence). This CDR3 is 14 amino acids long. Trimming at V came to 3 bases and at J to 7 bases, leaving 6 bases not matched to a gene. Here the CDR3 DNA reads TGCGCCAGCAGTGAATTGCAGGGAGGGAACATTCAGTACTTC. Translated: CASSELQGGNIQYF.

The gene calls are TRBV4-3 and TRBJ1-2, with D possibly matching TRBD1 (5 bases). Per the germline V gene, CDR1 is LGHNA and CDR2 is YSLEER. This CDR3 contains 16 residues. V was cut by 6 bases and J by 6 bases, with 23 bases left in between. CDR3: CASRGRGSGIVNGYTF. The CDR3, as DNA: TGCGCCAGCAGGGGGAGGGGATCGGGGATTGTGAATGGCTACACCTTC.

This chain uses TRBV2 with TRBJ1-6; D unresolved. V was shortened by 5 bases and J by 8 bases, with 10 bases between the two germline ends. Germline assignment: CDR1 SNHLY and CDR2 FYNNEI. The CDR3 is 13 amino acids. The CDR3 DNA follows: TGTGCCAGCAGTCCTAGTCCTGATTCACCCCTCCACTTT. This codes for CASSPSPDSPLHF.

The CDR3: CASSIDRSYEQYF. CDR3 coding DNA: TGTGCCAGTAGTATTGACAGGTCCTACGAGCAGTACTTC. The J gene is TRBJ2-7, the V gene TRBV19; D is perhaps TRBD1 (6 bases). Trimming removed 3 bases from V and 1 base from J, with 7 bases in between. CDR3 length equals 13 residues. Germline V lookup: CDR1 LNHDA, CDR2 SQIVND (reference sequence).